These 4 T cell receptor beta chains share one sample of origin, sequenced in a study of blood T cells in healthy people across ages. Primed by a sample-barcoded 5' primer and a J-beta primer mix, a second PCR proceeded for about 7 to 12 cycles. TCRdb ran MiXCR on the 5' RACE reads and lists one entry per CDR3 protein. The table shows 650,000 to 900,000 distinct CDR3 sequences, with about 62% occurring only once. Sequencing was done on a sample of blood. The source is a man aged 25-45 years in good health.

This clonotype has only one observation. The junction does not match germline at one end; this may be a read error. This chain joins TRBV2 and TRBJ2-4; no reliable D call. This CDR3 has 17 residues. In germline, CDR1 is SNHLY, CDR2 FYNNEI. CDR3 sequence reads: CTSSEFLGSESWDIQYF. The CDR3 DNA reads as TGTACCAGCAGTGAATTTCTGGGGTCGGAGTCATGGGACATTCAGTACTTC. Drawing the rest from reference TRBV2 and TRBJ2-4, the complete variable domain is EPEVTQTPSHQVTQMGQEVILRCVPISNHLYFYWYRQILGQKVEFLVSFYNNEISEKSEIFDDQFSVERPDGSNFTLKIRSTKLEDSAMYFCTSSEFLGSESWDIQYFGAGTRLSVL.

This rearrangement joins TRBV28 to TRBJ2-7; maybe TRBD2 (6 bases). Germline V gene data show CDR1 as MDHEN and CDR2 as SYDVKM. The V gene lost 2 bases and the J gene lost 6 bases, with 20 bases spanning the gap. The CDR3 runs to 16 residues. CDR3 loop: CASSLLGTATESEQYF. CDR3 coding DNA: TGTGCCAGCAGTTTACTCGGGACTGCGACTGAGAGCGAGCAGTACTTC. Together with reference TRBV28 and TRBJ2-7, the CDR3 gives the full variable domain: DVKVTQSSRYLVKRTGEKVFLECVQDMDHENMFWYRQDPGLGLRLIYFSYDVKMKEKGDIPEGYSVSREKKERFSLILESASTNQTSMYLCASSLLGTATESEQYFGPGTRLTVT.

V is TRBV9 and J is TRBJ1-4, with 8 nucleotides matching TRBD1. The CDR3 has 15 amino acids. Germline assignment: CDR1 SGDLS and CDR2 YYNGEE. V was pared by 4 bases and J by 4 bases, with 6 bases of the junction left unmatched. CDR3: CASSSQGAFNEKLFF. CDR3 sequence (DNA): TGTGCCAGCAGCTCGCAGGGGGCGTTTAATGAAAAACTGTTTTTT.

The V call is TRBV7-8, the J call TRBJ2-1; 12 bases are a match to TRBD2. CDR1 SGHVS and CDR2 FQNEAQ come from the germline V gene. This CDR3 comprises 17 residues. J gave up 6 bases and V 6 bases, and 12 bases lay outside the gene matches. The CDR3 loop reads CASSRRASGGVANEQFF. Written as DNA, the CDR3 is TGTGCCAGCAGTCGGCGGGCTAGCGGGGGGGTGGCCAATGAGCAGTTCTTC.